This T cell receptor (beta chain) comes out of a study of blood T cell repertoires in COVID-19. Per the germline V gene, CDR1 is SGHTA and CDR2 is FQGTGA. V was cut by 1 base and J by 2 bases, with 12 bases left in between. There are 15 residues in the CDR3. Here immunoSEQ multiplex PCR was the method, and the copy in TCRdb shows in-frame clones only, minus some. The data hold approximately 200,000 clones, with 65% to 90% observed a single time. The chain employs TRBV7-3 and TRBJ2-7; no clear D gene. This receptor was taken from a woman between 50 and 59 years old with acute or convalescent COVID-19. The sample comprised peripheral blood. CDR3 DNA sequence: TGTGCCAGCAGCTTAAATGAGGCACCTACCTACGAGCAGTACTTC. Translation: CASSLNEAPTYEQYF.